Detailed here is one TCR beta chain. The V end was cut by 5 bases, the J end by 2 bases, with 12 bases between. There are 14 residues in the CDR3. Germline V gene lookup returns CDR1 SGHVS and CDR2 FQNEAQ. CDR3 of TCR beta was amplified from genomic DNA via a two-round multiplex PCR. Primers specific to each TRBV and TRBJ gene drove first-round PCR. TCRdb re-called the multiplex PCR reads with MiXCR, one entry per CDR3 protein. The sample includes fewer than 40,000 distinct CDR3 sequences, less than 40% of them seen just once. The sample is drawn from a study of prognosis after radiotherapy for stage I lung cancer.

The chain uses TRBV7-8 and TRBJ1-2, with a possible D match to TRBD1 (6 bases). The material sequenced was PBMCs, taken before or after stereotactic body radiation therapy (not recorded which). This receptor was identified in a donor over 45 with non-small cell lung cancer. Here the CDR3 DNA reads TGTGCCAGCAGCATCTACAGGGAGAACTATGGCTACACCTTC. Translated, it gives CASSIYRENYGYTF.